One sample yielded the 5 T cell receptor beta chains listed below, sequenced in a study of CD8+CD57+ T cells in acquired aplastic anemia. CDR3 and TCR beta VDJ profiling relied on a genomic DNA template. TCRdb re-analysed the reads in MiXCR, keeping a single row per CDR3 protein. The table records under 200,000 distinct CDR3 sequences, 64% of them present only once. The sequencing input was sorted CD4+, CD8+, or CD8+CD57+ T cells (not recorded which) from PBMCs. All receptors come from a human donor with severe aplastic anemia or a healthy control (not recorded which).

The J gene is TRBJ1-6, the V gene TRBV25-1; 7 bases match TRBD1. There are 14 residues in the CDR3. Germline V gene sequence: CDR1 MGHDK, CDR2 SYGVNS. The V gene end was trimmed by 6 bases and the J gene end by 7 bases; junction bases not matched to a gene: 6. In nucleotides, the CDR3 is TGTGCCAGCAGGCCCCAGGGGGTGAATTCACCCCTCCACTTT. It yields the protein CASRPQGVNSPLHF.

This clonotype was found many times. The chain recombines TRBV7-9 with TRBJ1-6; 7 bases match TRBD1. The J segment lost 10 bases and the V segment lost 4 bases, leaving 13 bases of the junction unmatched. The germline gives CDR1 SEHNR, CDR2 FQNEAQ (reference sequence). The CDR3 loop spans 16 amino acids. Here the CDR3 DNA reads TGTGCCAGCAGCTCCCTCGGGGACAGTGTTGGGTCACCCCTCCACTTT. Translating it yields CASSSLGDSVGSPLHF.

The sample holds many counts of this clonotype. This sequence joins TRBV7-9 and TRBJ2-7; the D gene could be TRBD1 or TRBD2 (5 bases each). The CDR3 runs 16 residues. The ends were cut back, 5 bases at V and 3 bases at J, with 20 bases in the middle. In germline, CDR1 is SEHNR, CDR2 FQNEAQ (reference sequence). The chain's CDR3 is CASSPTGGGLVYEQYF. CDR3 DNA sequence: TGTGCCAGCAGCCCCACCGGTGGGGGTTTGGTCTACGAGCAGTACTTC. Variable domain in full (rest from reference TRBV7-9 and TRBJ2-7): DTGVSQNPRHKITKRGQNVTFRCDPISEHNRLYWYRQTLGQGPEFLTYFQNEAQLEKSRLLSDRFSAERPKGSFSTLEIQRTEQGDSAMYLCASSPTGGGLVYEQYFGPGTRLTVT.

The chain has TRBV2 and TRBJ2-6; the D gene is possibly TRBD1 (6 bases). In germline, CDR1 is SNHLY, CDR2 FYNNEI. There are 15 residues in the CDR3. V was shortened by 6 bases and J by 3 bases, with 12 bases between the two germline ends. The chain's CDR3 is CASRDRTFGANVLTF. The DNA of the CDR3 is TGTGCCAGCAGAGACAGGACCTTTGGGGCCAACGTCCTGACTTTC. The entire variable domain, with the rest obtained from reference TRBV2 and TRBJ2-6, is as follows: EPEVTQTPSHQVTQMGQEVILRCVPISNHLYFYWYRQILGQKVEFLVSFYNNEISEKSEIFDDQFSVERPDGSNFTLKIRSTKLEDSAMYFCASRDRTFGANVLTFGAGSRLTVL.

This clonotype was detected ten times or more. The rearrangement links TRBV6-1 to TRBJ1-1; D ambiguous. Germline-derived CDR1 and CDR2 are MNHNS and SASEGT. This CDR3 spans 11 amino acids. Trimming stripped 6 bases from V and 3 bases from J, with 5 bases between. The CDR3 reads CASRVYTEAFF. CDR3 nucleotide sequence: TGTGCCAGCAGGGTATACACTGAAGCTTTCTTT.